This T cell receptor beta chain was sequenced during a study of cytomegalovirus exposure and HLA in healthy donors. Study-level information: In terms of ancestry, the Caucasian-associated cluster contained 81% of the roughly 400 genotyped donors.

The primer mix had 60 Vbeta and 13 Jbeta primers. Data came from immunoSEQ multiplex PCR; TCRdb stores just in-frame clones and leaves some out. Seen here are about 150,000 clones, 80% observed once, and the top ten hold 13% to 15%. The V gene's germline CDR1 is SGHTA and CDR2 FQGNSA. The CDR3 has 16 residues. The ends lost 1 base at V and 4 bases at J; junction bases unmatched: 9. For this clone: Antigen specificity is unknown.

Study results and caveats: Roughly even sequencing depth across donors was the assumption behind the presence/absence analyses.

Sequencing used PBMCs. V usage is TRBV7-2 and J usage is TRBJ1-2, with 7 bases identical to TRBD1. The clonotype originates from a woman between 35 and 50 years old in good health and CMV-seronegative. Here the CDR3 reads CASSLGPGTEIYGYTF. CDR3 bases: TGTGCCAGCAGCTTAGGACCCGGGACAGAGATCTATGGCTACACCTTC. The variable domain in full, with the rest retrieved from reference TRBV7-2 and TRBJ1-2, is GAGVSQSPSNKVTEKGKDVELRCDPISGHTALYWYRQSLGQGLEFLIYFQGNSAPDKSGLPSDRFSAERTGGSVSTLTIQRTQQEDSAVYLCASSLGPGTEIYGYTFGSGTRLTVV.